Presented here are 19 T cell receptor beta chains from one specimen sequenced in a study of beta chain features in type 1 diabetes. The whole isolated RNA underwent reverse transcription, so sequencing captured expressed TCRB transcripts. TCRdb's copy holds only in-frame clones and misses some; the assay was immunoSEQ multiplex PCR. The sample lists roughly 610,000 clones, roughly 15% occurring once. The sample was naive CD4+ T cells from blood. These receptors were collected from a man aged 18-30 years in good health.

The J gene is TRBJ2-5, the V gene TRBV18; D gene uncertain. The CDR3 totals 17 residues. From germline, CDR1 is KGHSH and CDR2 LQKENI. Trimming removed 3 bases from V and 1 base from J, with 18 bases in between. CDR3 in amino acids: CASSPLMNPQTQETQYF. The CDR3 bases are TGTGCCAGCTCACCGCTGATGAATCCACAGACCCAAGAGACCCAGTACTTC.

This clone was seen more than once but under ten times. This chain connects TRBV23-1 to TRBJ1-4; D may be TRBD1 (5 bases). TRBV23-1 is assigned to the ORF class and has an uncertain function. The CDR3 totals 15 residues. The germline V and J ends were trimmed by 2 bases and 5 bases, with 12 bases remaining between them. The CDR3 loop reads CASSQKGNGNEKLFF. DNA for the CDR3: TGCGCCAGCAGTCAAAAGGGGAACGGGAATGAAAAACTGTTTTTT.

V is TRBV7-8 and J is TRBJ2-7; D gene unclear. The CDR3 length is 10 residues. Trimming removed 10 bases at V and 3 bases at J, with 7 bases between. In germline, CDR1 is SGHVS, CDR2 FQNEAQ. The CDR3 nucleotides read TGTGCCACTACGTTCTACGAGCAGTACTTC. Protein sequence: CATTFYEQYF.

This clone has a handful of counts. V is TRBV7-2 and J is TRBJ2-7, with unresolved D. Deletions cut 3 bases from V and 2 bases from J, with 11 bases between. CDR3 length: 14 amino acids. The V gene's germline CDR1 is SGHTA and CDR2 FQGNSA. As DNA, the CDR3 is TGTGCCAGCAGCTTGCGTTGGTATACCTACGAGCAGTACTTC. Amino acids: CASSLRWYTYEQYF.

This clone was counted a few times. One end of the junction does not line up with germline, which may come from a read error. The chain joins TRBV5-6 to TRBJ2-7, with 8 nucleotides matching TRBD1. Per germline, CDR1 SGHDT and CDR2 YYEEEE. The CDR3 loop spans 15 amino acids. Here the CDR3 DNA reads TGTGCCAGCAGCTTGCCCGGGACAGGAGCCTACCAGCAGTACTTC. This encodes CASSLPGTGAYQQYF.

This clone was observed a handful of times. The chain has TRBV2 and TRBJ2-1; D is undetermined. Germline CDR1 reads SNHLY; CDR2 reads FYNNEI. The CDR3 spans 15 residues. Trimming took 3 bases from V and 6 from J, leaving 15 bases between them. CDR3 sequence reads: CASSDRLFWSNEQFF. The DNA for the CDR3 is TGTGCCAGCAGTGATCGACTCTTCTGGAGCAATGAGCAGTTCTTC.

This clone was picked up a small number of times. The J gene is TRBJ2-2, the V gene TRBV4-2; D gene ambiguous. This CDR3 has 15 amino acids. Deletions cut 3 bases from V and 0 bases from J, with 8 bases between. Germline V lookup: CDR1 LGHNA, CDR2 YNFKEQ. Written as DNA, the CDR3 is TGTGCCAGCAGCCAGGGTAGATCGAACACCGGGGAGCTGTTTTTT. Translation: CASSQGRSNTGELFF.

This clone showed up just a few times. The chain has TRBV4-2 and TRBJ2-7, with D unclear. Germline V gene sequence: CDR1 LGHNA, CDR2 YNFKEQ. The CDR3 contains 13 residues. V was clipped by 0 bases and J by 5 bases, with 8 bases between them. CDR3 nucleotides: TGTGCCAGCAGCCAAGATTTTTGGAACGAGCAGTACTTC. Encoded protein: CASSQDFWNEQYF.

The DNA for the CDR3 is TGTGCCAGCAAGTACACGAACACCGGGGAGCTGTTTTTT. It translates to CASKYTNTGELFF. The chain is built from TRBV28 and TRBJ2-2, with D unclear. The CDR3 length is 13 residues. V was pared by 7 bases and J by 0 bases, with 6 bases between. Per the germline V gene, CDR1 is MDHEN and CDR2 is SYDVKM.

The gene calls are TRBV15 and TRBJ2-7; D might be TRBD1 or TRBD2, each matching 5 bases. The CDR3 has 12 residues. Between the trimmed V and J ends, which lost 9 bases and 5 bases, there was a span of 14 bases. Germline CDR1 is LNHNV and CDR2 is YYDKDF (reference sequence). Here the CDR3 reads CATEGLLHEQYF. The CDR3 bases are TGTGCCACTGAGGGGCTCCTCCACGAGCAGTACTTC.

This clone was picked up a small number of times. The chain combines TRBV7-9 with TRBJ2-7; 8 bases are a match to TRBD2. This CDR3 has 13 residues. The germline V gene encodes CDR1 SEHNR and CDR2 FQNEAQ (reference sequence). J gave up 2 bases and V 7 bases, and 4 bases lay outside the gene matches. The CDR3 here is CASTEAGAYEQYF. The CDR3 DNA sequence: TGTGCCAGCACGGAAGCGGGGGCCTACGAGCAGTACTTC. Full variable domain (remainder filled in from reference TRBV7-9 and TRBJ2-7): DTGVSQNPRHKITKRGQNVTFRCDPISEHNRLYWYRQTLGQGPEFLTYFQNEAQLEKSRLLSDRFSAERPKGSFSTLEIQRTEQGDSAMYLCASTEAGAYEQYFGPGTRLTVT.

V and J are TRBV5-1 and TRBJ2-3; 9 nucleotides agree with TRBD1. The trim removed 4 bases at V and 3 bases at J, leaving 6 bases unmatched. The CDR3 loop spans 15 amino acids. The V gene's germline CDR1 is SGHRS and CDR2 YFSETQ. The CDR3 reads CASSRGQGTTDTQYF. CDR3 DNA sequence: TGCGCCAGCAGCCGTGGACAGGGGACGACAGATACGCAGTATTTT.

The chain links TRBV5-1 to TRBJ2-1; a possible D gene is TRBD1 (5 bases). Germline V gene lookup returns CDR1 SGHRS and CDR2 YFSETQ. V was shortened by 0 bases and J by 6 bases, with 13 bases between the two germline ends. This CDR3 spans 15 amino acids. CDR3 nucleotide sequence: TGCGCCAGCAGCTTGGCTGGGGCCGACTCCAATGAGCAGTTCTTC. This gives the protein CASSLAGADSNEQFF.

The V gene is TRBV6-6, the J gene TRBJ1-2, with 11 nucleotides matching TRBD1. Germline-derived CDR1 and CDR2 are MNHNY and SVGAGI (reference sequence). CDR3 length: 16 amino acids. Unmatched junction bases numbered 5, after V lost 3 bases and J lost 2 bases. The CDR3 here is CASSYGGTGGNYGYTF. CDR3 DNA sequence: TGTGCCAGCAGTTATGGCGGGACAGGGGGGAACTATGGCTACACCTTC.

This clone occurred a few times. This chain uses TRBV9 with TRBJ1-1, with TRBD1 matching 9 bases. The ends lost 0 bases at V and 4 bases at J; junction bases unmatched: 4. The CDR3 totals 15 residues. Germline V gene data show CDR1 as SGDLS and CDR2 as YYNGEE. CDR3 protein: CASSVGLDRGTEAFF. The CDR3 DNA is TGTGCCAGCAGCGTAGGATTGGACAGGGGCACTGAAGCTTTCTTT.

The genes are TRBV21-1 and TRBJ2-3; the D segment call TRBD1 is taken from the table without a DNA check. TRBV21-1 is a recognized pseudogene. This CDR3 contains 18 residues. The CDR3 reads CASSKDPCLGGPLDTQYF. As DNA, the CDR3 is TGTGCCAGCAGCAAAGACCCCTGTTTAGGGGGCCCCCTCGATACGCAGTATTTT.

Points on this clone: Compared with germline, one end of the junction differs, possibly owing to a read error. The chain is built from TRBV27 and TRBJ2-2; D gene ambiguous. The V gene's germline CDR1 is MNHEY and CDR2 SMNVEV (reference sequence). The CDR3 extends over 15 amino acids. Here the CDR3 DNA reads TGTGCCAGCAGTTTAGGGGTGAGGAACAACGGGGAGCTGTTTTTT. Residues: CASSLGVRNNGELFF.

The chain has TRBV7-8 and TRBJ2-1; 7 nucleotides align to TRBD1. Germline V CDR1 and CDR2: SGHVS, FQNEAQ. The CDR3 contains 16 residues. With 5 bases clipped from V and 3 bases from J, the junction kept 10 bases outside the gene matches. The CDR3 loop reads CASSPRAAGGYNEQFF. In DNA, the CDR3 is TGTGCCAGCAGCCCTCGCGCGGCAGGGGGCTACAATGAGCAGTTCTTC.

This clone was seen more than once but under ten times. The V and J genes are TRBV5-1 and TRBJ1-5, with 10 positions matching TRBD1. V dropped 3 bases and J dropped 4; count of bases not matched to a gene: 4. The germline V gene has CDR1 SGHRS and CDR2 YFSETQ. The CDR3 length is 15 residues. This CDR3 reads CASSSPGQGNQPQHF. The CDR3 bases are TGCGCCAGCAGCTCTCCGGGACAGGGGAATCAGCCCCAGCATTTT.